This TCR beta chain was identified during a study of OX40 agonist ivuxolimab in advanced cancers. Overall study context: Ivuxolimab was delivered to patients intravenously every 2 weeks at doses spanning 0.01 to 10 mg/kg. People in dose escalation had one of these cancers: hepatocellular carcinoma, melanoma, renal cell or head and neck cancer.

Germline assignment: CDR1 LNHDA and CDR2 SQIVND (reference sequence). Trimming took 1 base from V and 5 from J, leaving 14 bases between them. This CDR3 is 15 amino acids long. General study results and limits: CD8+ T cells showed, on average, more clonal expansion than CD4+ cells. With doses of 0.1 to 3.0 mg/kg, CD4+ and CD8+ blood T cells had undergone clonal expansion by week 6.

This clone occurred a few times. Its antigen is as yet unknown. Using immunoSEQ multiplex PCR, the repertoire was profiled, and TCRdb retains in-frame clones only, with some absent. The data contain about 51,000 clones, around 77% of them singletons. The receptor was isolated from an adult with an advanced solid tumor such as melanoma, head and neck, liver or kidney cancer. The V and J genes are TRBV19 and TRBJ1-2; tentative D call: TRBD1 (6 bases). This specimen consisted of CD4+ or CD8+ T cells sorted from blood, obtained in a trial of the OX40 agonist ivuxolimab. CDR3 in DNA: TGTGCCAGTAGTATAGGTCACACAGGGTTATATGGCTACACCTTC. It yields the protein CASSIGHTGLYGYTF.